The entry below describes one T cell receptor (beta chain). 60 Vbeta and 13 Jbeta primers were used in PCR. The table came from immunoSEQ multiplex PCR; TCRdb's copy has only in-frame clones and leaves some out. The repertoire consists of approximately 140,000 clones, with approximately 78% occurring once and the leading ten covering approximately 5.6%. This record belongs to a study of cytomegalovirus exposure and HLA in healthy donors. The TCR comes from a woman aged 40-49 years in good health and CMV-seropositive. Sequenced: PBMCs.

The CDR3 region has the DNA TGTGCCAGTAGTACCGGCAGGGGGGTGAGAGAGCAGTACTTC. Its protein is CASSTGRGVREQYF. The chain joins TRBV19 to TRBJ2-7, with D possibly TRBD1 on 7 matching bases. CDR3 size: 14 residues. Germline V lookup: CDR1 LNHDA, CDR2 SQIVND (reference sequence). V was clipped by 4 bases and J by 7 bases, with 17 bases between them.